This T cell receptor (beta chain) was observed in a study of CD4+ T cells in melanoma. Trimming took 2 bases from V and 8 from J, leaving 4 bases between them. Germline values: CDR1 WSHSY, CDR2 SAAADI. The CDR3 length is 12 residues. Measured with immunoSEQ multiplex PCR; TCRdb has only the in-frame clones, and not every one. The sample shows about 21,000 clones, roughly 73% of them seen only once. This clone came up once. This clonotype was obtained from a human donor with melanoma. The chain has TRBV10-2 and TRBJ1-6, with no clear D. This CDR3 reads CASSEEDSPLHF. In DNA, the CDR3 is TGCGCCAGCAGTGAGGAGGATTCACCCCTCCACTTT.